This T cell receptor (beta chain) was captured by sequencing in a study of blood T cell repertoires in COVID-19 (dated by TCRdb to about 2020). Background for the entire study: Samples covering the acute and convalescent phases of COVID-19 were provided by collaborators in the United States, Italy and Spain. The material from the prospective study consisted of cDNA or gDNA derived from T cells, B-cell-depleted T cells, or PBMCs. Deeply sampled blood TCRbeta repertoires from subjects exposed to, actively infected with, or recovered from COVID-19 were included in the dataset. The repertoires were made available in a free public database intended to serve as a resource for research on the immune response to SARS-CoV-2. Samples were obtained from the ongoing ImmuneRACE study (first 160 participants) and from some 1,200 subjects provided by 6 global collaborators. Nearly every sample came with metadata listing a de-identified subject ID, COVID-19 status, age in years and sex. Where available, HLA class I and class II types were obtained from metadata supplied by the sample provider rather than from assay-based typing. General study outcomes and caveats: How much clinical and demographic metadata was included differed by source and by participant, and the metadata was provided uncurated.

Participants in the prospective study were aged 18 to 89 years, lived in 20 to 25 United States geographic areas, and enrolled through a virtual design. In the prospective study, participants were assigned to cohorts based on the clinical history participants reported in a screening survey and a study questionnaire. Recovered participants in ImmuneRACE Cohort 3 were defined as having two consecutive negative NP/OP PCR tests, clearance from a healthcare professional, or resolution of symptoms. Each participant in the prospective study had whole blood, serum and a nasopharyngeal or oropharyngeal swab collected by mobile phlebotomists. Prospective study participants could optionally give additional blood draws and questionnaires over an approximately two-month period. Blood samples from the prospective study were shipped frozen or at room temperature prior to DNA extraction. On this clone: The antigen this receptor binds is unknown. Base qualities were left out, and no much larger clone turns up one base away.

The germline V gene (reference sequence) gives CDR1 as LNHDA and CDR2 as SQIVND. From the cysteine up to the phenylalanine, the CDR3 has a length of 15 residues. Just CDR3 DNA is preserved here, 45 bases in frame from base 1. Trimming takes 5 bases from V and 3 bases from J, and the germline ends sit 14 bases apart. TCRbeta CDR3 regions were amplified from genomic DNA using the immunoSEQ Assay, a bias-controlled multiplex PCR. As for the original processing: The number of nucleated cells in each sample was estimated from the amplification of reference gene primers within the assay. To quantify the absolute abundance of each unique TCRbeta CDR3 rearrangement, sequence reads were collapsed and filtered. For each sample, productive Simpson clonality was calculated as the square root of Simpson's diversity index across productive rearrangements. TCRdb took over this immuneACCESS table, retaining in-frame rearrangements with V and J assigned. Such tables are incomplete; in checked studies, under half of the missing clones stem from an unresolved V gene, and the remainder is unexplained. V and J calls and clone size come straight from that table; D and trimming were deduced from the DNA. The sample includes under 300,000 clones, with about nine tenths observed a single time. Together, the top ten hold approximately 2% of the sample.

The chain links TRBV19 with TRBJ2-1; TRBD2 is a possible D gene, resting on 6 matching bases. Sequenced: PBMCs or T cells enriched from blood (not recorded which). The receptor comes from a woman aged 55-69 years who had recovered from COVID-19. Read as DNA, the sequence is TGTGCCAGTAGTCCATCGGGACTCCACTACAATGAGCAGTTCTTC. It is translated as CASSPSGLHYNEQFF.